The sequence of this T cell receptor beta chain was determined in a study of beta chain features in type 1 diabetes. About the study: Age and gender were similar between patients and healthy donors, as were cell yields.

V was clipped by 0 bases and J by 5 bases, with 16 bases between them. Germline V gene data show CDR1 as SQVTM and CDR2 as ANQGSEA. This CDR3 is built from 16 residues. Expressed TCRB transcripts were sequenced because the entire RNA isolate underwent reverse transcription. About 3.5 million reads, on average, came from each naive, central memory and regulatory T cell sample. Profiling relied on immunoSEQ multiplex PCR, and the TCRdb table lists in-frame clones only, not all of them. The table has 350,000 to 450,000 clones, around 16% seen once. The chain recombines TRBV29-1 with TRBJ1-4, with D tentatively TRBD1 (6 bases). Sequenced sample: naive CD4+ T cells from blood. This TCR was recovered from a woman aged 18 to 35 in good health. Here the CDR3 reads CSVEDPNRVGNEKLFF. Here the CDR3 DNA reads TGCAGCGTTGAAGACCCAAACAGGGTGGGGAATGAAAAACTGTTTTTT.